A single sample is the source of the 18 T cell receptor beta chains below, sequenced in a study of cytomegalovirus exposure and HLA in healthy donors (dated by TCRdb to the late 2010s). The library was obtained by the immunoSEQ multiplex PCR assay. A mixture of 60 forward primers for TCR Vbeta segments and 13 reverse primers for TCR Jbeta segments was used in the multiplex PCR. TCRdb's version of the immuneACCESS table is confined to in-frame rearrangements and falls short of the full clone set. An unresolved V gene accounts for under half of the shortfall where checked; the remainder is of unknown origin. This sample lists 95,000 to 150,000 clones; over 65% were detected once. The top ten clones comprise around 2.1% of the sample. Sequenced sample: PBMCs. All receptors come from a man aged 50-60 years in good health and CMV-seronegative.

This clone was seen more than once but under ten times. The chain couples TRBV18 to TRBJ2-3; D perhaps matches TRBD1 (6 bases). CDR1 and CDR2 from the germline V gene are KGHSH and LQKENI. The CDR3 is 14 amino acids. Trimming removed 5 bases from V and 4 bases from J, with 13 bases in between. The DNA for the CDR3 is TGTGCCAGCTCAACCATACAGGGTGCAGATACGCAGTATTTT. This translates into CASSTIQGADTQYF.

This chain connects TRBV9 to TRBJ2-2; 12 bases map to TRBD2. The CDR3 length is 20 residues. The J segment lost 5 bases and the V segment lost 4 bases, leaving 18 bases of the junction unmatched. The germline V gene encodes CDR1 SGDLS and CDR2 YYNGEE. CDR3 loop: CASSSRQRLAGAKGTGELFF. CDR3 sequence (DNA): TGTGCCAGCAGCTCCCGACAGAGACTAGCGGGGGCAAAGGGGACCGGGGAGCTGTTTTTT.

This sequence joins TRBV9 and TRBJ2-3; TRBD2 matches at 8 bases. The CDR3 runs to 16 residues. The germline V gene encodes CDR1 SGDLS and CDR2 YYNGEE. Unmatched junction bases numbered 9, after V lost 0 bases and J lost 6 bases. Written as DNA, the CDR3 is TGTGCCAGCAGCGTAGAACCTTCCGGGGGGGGCGATACGCAGTATTTT. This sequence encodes CASSVEPSGGGDTQYF.

The CDR3 sequence is CASSPYRSGWELFF. CDR3 nucleotide sequence: TGTGCCAGCAGCCCCTACCGGTCGGGATGGGAGCTGTTTTTT. The chain couples TRBV7-6 to TRBJ2-2, with D possibly matching TRBD2 (5 bases). This CDR3 is 14 amino acids long. Trimming cost V 5 bases and J 9 bases, with 16 bases left between them. Germline lookup yields CDR1 SGHVS and CDR2 FNYEAQ.

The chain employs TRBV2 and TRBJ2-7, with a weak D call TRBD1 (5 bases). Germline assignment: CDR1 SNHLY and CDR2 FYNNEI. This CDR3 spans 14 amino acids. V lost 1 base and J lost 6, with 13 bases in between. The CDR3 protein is CASSEDRPGGEQYF. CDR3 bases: TGTGCCAGCAGTGAAGACAGGCCGGGTGGCGAGCAGTACTTC.

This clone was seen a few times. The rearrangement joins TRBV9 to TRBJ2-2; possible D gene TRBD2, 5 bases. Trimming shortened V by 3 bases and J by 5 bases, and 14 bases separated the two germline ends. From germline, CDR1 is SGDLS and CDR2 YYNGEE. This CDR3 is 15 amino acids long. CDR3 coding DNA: TGTGCCAGCAGCGACATCACCCGGGATACCGGGGAGCTGTTTTTT. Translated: CASSDITRDTGELFF.

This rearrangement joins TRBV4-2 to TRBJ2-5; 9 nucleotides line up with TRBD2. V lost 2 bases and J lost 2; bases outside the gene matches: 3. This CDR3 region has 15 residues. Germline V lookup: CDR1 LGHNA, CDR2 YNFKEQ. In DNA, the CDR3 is TGTGCCAGCAGCCAAATAGCGGGGGAGCAAGAGACCCAGTACTTC. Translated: CASSQIAGEQETQYF.

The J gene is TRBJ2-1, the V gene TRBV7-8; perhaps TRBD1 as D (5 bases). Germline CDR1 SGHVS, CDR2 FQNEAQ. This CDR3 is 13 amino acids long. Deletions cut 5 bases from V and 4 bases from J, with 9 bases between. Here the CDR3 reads CASSTGAYNEQFF. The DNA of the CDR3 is TGTGCCAGCAGCACTGGGGCATACAATGAGCAGTTCTTC.

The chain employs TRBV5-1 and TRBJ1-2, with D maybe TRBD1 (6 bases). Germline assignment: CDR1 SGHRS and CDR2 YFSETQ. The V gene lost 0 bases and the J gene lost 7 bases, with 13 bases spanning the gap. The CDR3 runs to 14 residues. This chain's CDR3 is CASSLDGGGFGYTF. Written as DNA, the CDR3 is TGCGCCAGCAGCTTGGATGGGGGCGGCTTTGGCTACACCTTC.

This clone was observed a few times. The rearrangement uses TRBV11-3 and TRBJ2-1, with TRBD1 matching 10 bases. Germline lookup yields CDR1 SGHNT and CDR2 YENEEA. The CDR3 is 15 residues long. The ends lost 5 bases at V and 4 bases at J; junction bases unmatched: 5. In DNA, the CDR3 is TGTGCCAGCAGCCCAGGACAGGGGGATTACAATGAGCAGTTCTTC. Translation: CASSPGQGDYNEQFF.

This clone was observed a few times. CDR3 region: CASSLADREQFF. The CDR3 region has the DNA TGTGCCAGCAGCTTAGCCGACAGGGAGCAGTTCTTC. The gene calls are TRBV7-9 and TRBJ2-1; maybe TRBD1 (6 bases). The CDR3 is 12 residues long. The V gene's germline CDR1 is SEHNR and CDR2 FQNEAQ (reference sequence). Trimming pared 0 bases from V and 10 bases from J, leaving 7 bases between.

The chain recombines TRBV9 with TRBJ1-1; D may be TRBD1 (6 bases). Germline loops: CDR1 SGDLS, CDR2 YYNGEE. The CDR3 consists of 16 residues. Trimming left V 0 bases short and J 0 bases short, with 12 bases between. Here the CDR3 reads CASSVAAGVLNTEAFF. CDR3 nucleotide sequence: TGTGCCAGCAGCGTAGCAGCAGGGGTGTTGAACACTGAAGCTTTCTTT. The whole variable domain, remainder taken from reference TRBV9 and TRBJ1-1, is DSGVTQTPKHLITATGQRVTLRCSPRSGDLSVYWYQQSLDQGLQFLIQYYNGEERAKGNILERFSAQQFPDLHSELNLSSLELGDSALYFCASSVAAGVLNTEAFFGQGTRLTVV.

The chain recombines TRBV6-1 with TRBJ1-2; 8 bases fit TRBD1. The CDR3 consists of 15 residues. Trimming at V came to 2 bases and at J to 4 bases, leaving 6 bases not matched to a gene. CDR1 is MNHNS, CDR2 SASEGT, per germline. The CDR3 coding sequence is TGTGCCAGCAGTGAATCACAGGGGGGCGGCTATGGCTACACCTTC. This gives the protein CASSESQGGGYGYTF.

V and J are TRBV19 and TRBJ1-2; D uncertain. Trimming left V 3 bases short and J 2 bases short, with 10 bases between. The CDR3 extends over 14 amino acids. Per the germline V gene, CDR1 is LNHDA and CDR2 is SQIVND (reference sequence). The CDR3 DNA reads TGTGCCAGTAGTATGAGGTCCGCCAACTATGGCTACACCTTC. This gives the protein CASSMRSANYGYTF.

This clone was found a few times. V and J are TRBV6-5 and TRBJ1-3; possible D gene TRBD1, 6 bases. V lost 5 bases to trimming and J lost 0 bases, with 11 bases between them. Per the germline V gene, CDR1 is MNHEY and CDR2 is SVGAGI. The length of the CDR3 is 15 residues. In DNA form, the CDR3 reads TGTGCCAGCAGTCGGACAGACTACTCTGGAAACACCATATATTTT. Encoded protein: CASSRTDYSGNTIYF.

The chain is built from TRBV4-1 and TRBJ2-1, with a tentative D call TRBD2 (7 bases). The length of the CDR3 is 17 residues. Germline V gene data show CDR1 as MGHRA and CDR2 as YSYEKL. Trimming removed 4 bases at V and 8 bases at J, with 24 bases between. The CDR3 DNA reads TGCGCCAGCAGCCCCCCATACGCCGGGGGGCCTGTCCATGAGCAGTTCTTC. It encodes CASSPPYAGGPVHEQFF.

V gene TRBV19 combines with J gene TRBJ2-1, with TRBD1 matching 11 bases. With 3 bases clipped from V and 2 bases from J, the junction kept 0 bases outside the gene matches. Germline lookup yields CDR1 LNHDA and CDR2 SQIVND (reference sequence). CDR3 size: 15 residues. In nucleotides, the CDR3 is TGTGCCAGTAGTATGGGACAGGGGGCCTACAATGAGCAGTTCTTC. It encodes CASSMGQGAYNEQFF.

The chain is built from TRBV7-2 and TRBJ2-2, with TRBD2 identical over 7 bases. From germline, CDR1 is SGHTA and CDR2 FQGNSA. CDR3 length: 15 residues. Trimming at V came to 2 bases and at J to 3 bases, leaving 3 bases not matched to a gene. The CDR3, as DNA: TGTGCCAGCAGCTTACGCGGGGGATACACCGGGGAGCTGTTTTTT. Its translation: CASSLRGGYTGELFF.